The 31 T cell receptor beta chains given below trace back to one sample, sequenced in a study of CD4 T cell repertoires in COVID-19. The protocol was immunoSEQ multiplex PCR, while the TCRdb copy is restricted to in-frame clones and leaves out a portion. The sample carries approximately 79,000 clones, 80% to 90% recorded once. Source: CD4+ T cells from peripheral blood, taken after recovery from COVID-19. Receptors originate from a human donor who had COVID-19.

V and J are TRBV3-1 (or the pseudogene TRBV3-2) and TRBJ2-3; D is ambiguous. The ends were cut back, 2 bases at V and 3 bases at J, with 3 bases in the middle. CDR1 is LGHDT and CDR2 is YNNKEL in the germline V gene (reference sequence). CDR3 length equals 12 residues. CDR3 DNA: TGTGCCAGCAGCCAAATAACAGATACGCAGTATTTT. It yields the protein CASSQITDTQYF.

The chain joins TRBV21-1 to TRBJ2-1; the table's D call of TRBD1 was not tested on the DNA. TRBV21-1 is termed a pseudogene. This CDR3 is 18 amino acids long. The CDR3 sequence: CASSKEWAVESSYNEQFF. In nucleotides, the CDR3 is TGTGCCAGCAGCAAAGAATGGGCTGTCGAAAGCTCCTACAATGAGCAGTTCTTC.

This chain connects TRBV18 to TRBJ2-1; D is undetermined. The CDR3 totals 13 residues. V was pared by 6 bases and J by 5 bases, with 11 bases between. In germline, CDR1 is KGHSH, CDR2 LQKENI. CDR3 nucleotide sequence: TGTGCCAGCTCCCCGGTACAGAACAATGAGCAGTTCTTC. It yields the protein CASSPVQNNEQFF. The full variable domain, rest sourced from reference TRBV18 and TRBJ2-1, is NAGVMQNPRHLVRRRGQEARLRCSPMKGHSHVYWYRQLPEEGLKFMVYLQKENIIDESGMPKERFSAEFPKEGPSILRIQQVVRGDSAAYFCASSPVQNNEQFFGPGTRLTVL.

The V call is TRBV7-9, the J call TRBJ2-7, with D perhaps TRBD1 (5 bases). V was trimmed by 1 base and J by 12 bases, leaving 25 bases between them. Germline CDR1 reads SEHNR; CDR2 reads FQNEAQ (reference sequence). CDR3 size: 16 residues. The CDR3 DNA reads TGTGCCAGCAGCTTAGGACTGACAGCCACCACAAGCGAGGTGTACTTC. As protein: CASSLGLTATTSEVYF.

The chain has TRBV3-1 (or the pseudogene TRBV3-2) and TRBJ2-4; possibly TRBD1 for D (5 bases). In germline, CDR1 is LGHDT, CDR2 YNNKEL (reference sequence). Deletions cut 0 bases from V and 2 bases from J, with 14 bases between. CDR3 length equals 17 residues. The CDR3 reads CASSQEGRAGTKNIQYF. CDR3 in DNA: TGTGCCAGCAGCCAAGAGGGTAGGGCAGGGACCAAAAACATTCAGTACTTC.

The gene calls are TRBV2 and TRBJ1-2; D call uncertain. Germline assignment: CDR1 SNHLY and CDR2 FYNNEI. This CDR3 comprises 12 residues. Trimming shortened V by 8 bases and J by 4 bases, and 11 bases separated the two germline ends. CDR3 sequence: CASDGGFYGYTF. In DNA form, the CDR3 reads TGTGCCAGCGATGGTGGCTTCTATGGCTACACCTTC.

The rearrangement uses TRBV5-1 and TRBJ1-4; D might be TRBD1 (5 bases). Germline lookup yields CDR1 SGHRS and CDR2 YFSETQ. The CDR3 extends over 14 amino acids. The V end was cut by 0 bases, the J end by 6 bases, with 9 bases between. CDR3: CASSLGRADEKLFF. CDR3 nucleotides: TGCGCCAGCAGCTTGGGCAGGGCCGATGAAAAACTGTTTTTT.

J is TRBJ1-4 and V is TRBV14; D perhaps matches TRBD1 (5 bases). CDR1 and CDR2 from the germline V gene are SGHDN and FVKESK. CDR3 length: 15 amino acids. With 6 bases removed from V and 13 bases from J, the gap between germline ends came to 24 bases. The CDR3 loop reads CASSLGDPSYGSLFF. The DNA of the CDR3 is TGTGCCAGCAGTCTGGGGGACCCCTCATACGGGTCACTGTTTTTT.

V and J are TRBV27 and TRBJ2-5, with D possibly matching TRBD2 (6 bases). The V gene lost 1 base and the J gene lost 2 bases, with 17 bases spanning the gap. The length of the CDR3 is 17 residues. The V gene's germline CDR1 is MNHEY and CDR2 SMNVEV (reference sequence). The CDR3, as DNA: TGTGCCAGCAGTTTATTGATGTGGAGGGAGTCTCAAGAGACCCAGTACTTC. It specifies CASSLLMWRESQETQYF.

This sequence joins TRBV5-1 and TRBJ2-3; no clear D. The length of the CDR3 is 13 residues. Germline loops: CDR1 SGHRS, CDR2 YFSETQ. V gave up 6 bases and J gave up 0 bases, with 8 bases separating them. The CDR3 reads CASTQDSTDTQYF. The CDR3 nucleotides read TGCGCCAGCACCCAAGACAGCACAGATACGCAGTATTTT.

This chain uses TRBV5-1 with TRBJ1-1; D not certain. This CDR3 comprises 12 residues. Germline CDR1 SGHRS, CDR2 YFSETQ. Trimming stripped 0 bases from V and 7 bases from J, with 7 bases between. In DNA form, the CDR3 reads TGCGCCAGCAGCTTGGTAGAAAGTGAAGCTTTCTTT. This gives the protein CASSLVESEAFF.

The chain uses TRBV11-2 and TRBJ2-7; tentative D call: TRBD2 (5 bases). Germline assignment: CDR1 SGHAT and CDR2 FQNNGV. The CDR3 contains 14 residues. V lost 7 bases to trimming and J lost 3 bases, with 16 bases between them. The CDR3 DNA reads TGTGCCAGCACCCGCCGGGCCGGAGGCTACGAGCAGTACTTC. It is translated as CASTRRAGGYEQYF.

This clone occurred a few times. This chain joins TRBV6-5 and TRBJ1-1; D is uncertain. Trimming stripped 2 bases from V and 6 bases from J, with 10 bases between. Germline V CDR1 and CDR2: MNHEY, SVGAGI. The length of the CDR3 is 13 residues. CDR3 amino acids: CASSYRTGAEAFF. CDR3 sequence (DNA): TGTGCCAGCAGTTACCGGACGGGCGCTGAAGCTTTCTTT.

The chain carries TRBV6-2 or TRBV6-3 and TRBJ2-5, with D possibly being TRBD2 (5 bases). This CDR3 has 13 amino acids. In germline, CDR1 is MNHEY, CDR2 SVGEGT. V was trimmed by 5 bases and J by 4 bases, leaving 11 bases between them. CDR3 in DNA: TGTGCCAGCAGTCTGATGGGAGTAGAGACCCAGTACTTC. Amino acids: CASSLMGVETQYF.

V usage is TRBV3-1 (or the pseudogene TRBV3-2) and J usage is TRBJ2-3; 7 bases align to TRBD2. V lost 2 bases and J lost 5; bases outside the gene matches: 10. Germline V gives CDR1 LGHDT, CDR2 YNNKEL (reference sequence). The CDR3 is 16 residues long. CDR3 amino acids: CASSQRVRTSLDTQYF. The DNA of the CDR3 is TGTGCCAGCAGCCAAAGGGTGAGGACTAGTTTAGATACGCAGTATTTT.

This chain uses TRBV19 with TRBJ1-6, with TRBD1 as a possible D gene (5 bases). V shed 5 bases and J shed 9 bases, with 11 bases lying between them. Per the germline V gene, CDR1 is LNHDA and CDR2 is SQIVND (reference sequence). The CDR3 covers 13 residues. The CDR3 nucleotides read TGTGCCAGTAGTGGACATACAGCTTCACCCCTCCACTTT. It encodes CASSGHTASPLHF. The complete variable domain, with remaining parts taken from reference TRBV19 and TRBJ1-6, reads DGGITQSPKYLFRKEGQNVTLSCEQNLNHDAMYWYRQDPGQGLRLIYYSQIVNDFQKGDIAEGYSVSREKKESFPLTVTSAQKNPTAFYLCASSGHTASPLHFGNGTRLTVT.

The rearrangement uses TRBV2 and TRBJ2-5; TRBD2 aligns across 10 bases. The CDR3 runs 16 residues. With V trimmed by 4 bases and J by 2 bases, 7 bases remained unmatched. The germline gives CDR1 SNHLY, CDR2 FYNNEI. The CDR3 bases are TGTGCCAGCAGTGGTCGGACTAGCGGAGTTCAAGAGACCCAGTACTTC. Translated: CASSGRTSGVQETQYF.

This clone has only a few counts. This chain links TRBV6-6 with TRBJ2-7; 14 nucleotides align to TRBD2. The V segment lost 4 bases and the J segment 6 bases; nucleotides outside the gene matches: 5. This CDR3 is 15 amino acids long. The germline gives CDR1 MNHNY, CDR2 SVGAGI (reference sequence). Here the CDR3 reads CASSLTSGRAGEQYF. Here the CDR3 DNA reads TGTGCCAGCAGTTTGACTAGCGGGAGGGCCGGCGAGCAGTACTTC.

A remark on this clone: The same CDR3 can be traced to other DNA sequences in this sample. The CDR3: CASSFGNTEAFF. The CDR3 bases are TGTGCCAGCAGCTTCGGGAACACTGAAGCTTTCTTT. V and J are TRBV7-9 and TRBJ1-1, with D unresolved. V lost 3 bases to trimming and J lost 1 base, with 3 bases between them. Germline CDR1 and CDR2: SEHNR and FQNEAQ (reference sequence). The CDR3 loop spans 12 amino acids.

The chain links TRBV19 to TRBJ1-5; D is possibly TRBD1 (5 bases). V dropped 4 bases and J dropped 0 bases, with 22 bases sitting between them. The CDR3 is 19 residues long. CDR1 is LNHDA and CDR2 is SQIVND in the germline V gene (reference sequence). The CDR3 sequence: CASSKSLWGNVNSNQPQHF. In nucleotides, the CDR3 is TGTGCCAGTAGTAAATCCTTATGGGGGAATGTTAATAGCAATCAGCCCCAGCATTTT.

This clone was seen only once. The V and J genes are TRBV6-4 and TRBJ1-3, with D possibly matching TRBD1 (5 bases). The germline CDR1 and CDR2 sequences are MRHNA and SNTAGT. Trimming cost V 6 bases and J 5 bases, with 17 bases left between them. The CDR3 sequence is 15 residues long. The CDR3 DNA reads TGTGCCAGCAGCCCCCCGGGGGACTCCAGAAACACCATATATTTT. Translation gives CASSPPGDSRNTIYF.

The V and J genes are TRBV24-1 and TRBJ2-3, with TRBD1 as a possible D gene (6 bases). V lost 4 bases, J lost 0 bases, and 10 bases lay in between. Germline CDR1 is KGHDR and CDR2 is SFDVKD. This CDR3 has 15 amino acids. In DNA form, the CDR3 reads TGTGCCACCAGTGACCGGACAGTCAGCACAGATACGCAGTATTTT. Translated, it gives CATSDRTVSTDTQYF.

The V and J genes are TRBV5-1 and TRBJ1-2, with a tentative D call TRBD1 (5 bases). Germline lookup yields CDR1 SGHRS and CDR2 YFSETQ. Trimming removed 0 bases from V and 4 bases from J, with 13 bases in between. There are 15 residues in the CDR3. CDR3 residues: CASSLVGDGPYGYTF. DNA for the CDR3: TGCGCCAGCAGCTTGGTAGGGGACGGTCCCTATGGCTACACCTTC.

The J gene is TRBJ1-1, the V gene TRBV7-9; 7 bases are shared with TRBD1. The CDR3 consists of 14 residues. The V segment lost 4 bases and the J segment 7 bases; nucleotides outside the gene matches: 9. CDR1 is SEHNR and CDR2 is FQNEAQ in the germline V gene (reference sequence). The CDR3 DNA follows: TGTGCCAGCAGCTCGTTCCGGGACAGCCTTGAAGCTTTCTTT. This gives the protein CASSSFRDSLEAFF.

CDR3 loop: CASSQVPLAGWNEQYF. In DNA, the CDR3 is TGTGCCAGCAGCCAAGTACCACTAGCGGGATGGAACGAGCAGTACTTC. The V gene is TRBV3-1 (or the pseudogene TRBV3-2), the J gene TRBJ2-7, with 10 bases lining up with TRBD2. V lost 1 base and J lost 5; bases outside the gene matches: 8. Germline CDR1 LGHDT, CDR2 YNNKEL (reference sequence). The CDR3 length is 16 residues.

The CDR3 here is CASSQRTSGNTDTQYF. CDR3 coding DNA: TGTGCCAGCAGCCAGAGGACTAGCGGGAACACAGATACGCAGTATTTT. This chain joins TRBV3-1 (or the pseudogene TRBV3-2) and TRBJ2-3, with 12 bases lining up with TRBD2. CDR3 length: 16 residues. Germline CDR1 LGHDT, CDR2 YNNKEL (reference sequence). After removal of 3 bases from V and 2 bases from J, the junction contained 3 bases not matched to a gene.

This chain joins TRBV10-3 and TRBJ1-4; TRBD1 aligns across 7 bases. From germline, CDR1 is ENHRY and CDR2 SYGVKD. V dropped 5 bases and J dropped 8; count of bases not matched to a gene: 8. This CDR3 has 14 amino acids. CDR3 nucleotides: TGTGCCATCAGTCGGACAGGCGGGGGCGAAAAACTGTTTTTT. It encodes CAISRTGGGEKLFF.

In its sample, this clone was seen once. V is TRBV28 and J is TRBJ1-4; the D gene is possibly TRBD1 (5 bases). Per germline, CDR1 MDHEN and CDR2 SYDVKM. V was pared by 1 base and J by 3 bases, with 9 bases between. The CDR3 totals 15 residues. The DNA for the CDR3 is TGTGCCAGCAGTTTATATTACAGGTCTAATGAAAAACTGTTTTTT. Its translation is CASSLYYRSNEKLFF.

This sequence joins TRBV6-5 and TRBJ2-7; 7 bases map to TRBD1. V dropped 4 bases and J dropped 3; count of bases not matched to a gene: 6. This CDR3 spans 14 amino acids. Per germline, CDR1 MNHEY and CDR2 SVGAGI. In DNA form, the CDR3 reads TGTGCCAGCAGTTTAGACAGGGTGGGCTACGAGCAGTACTTC. Its protein is CASSLDRVGYEQYF.

This chain uses TRBV9 with TRBJ2-1; 11 nucleotides line up with TRBD2. V trimming: 0 bases; J trimming: 9 bases; junction bases outside the gene matches: 8. The CDR3 is made up of 16 amino acids. Germline V CDR1 and CDR2: SGDLS, YYNGEE. The CDR3 protein is CASSVDVAGGPGEQFF. The DNA for the CDR3 is TGTGCCAGCAGCGTAGATGTAGCGGGGGGGCCGGGTGAGCAGTTCTTC. The full variable domain, completed using reference TRBV9 and TRBJ2-1, is DSGVTQTPKHLITATGQRVTLRCSPRSGDLSVYWYQQSLDQGLQFLIQYYNGEERAKGNILERFSAQQFPDLHSELNLSSLELGDSALYFCASSVDVAGGPGEQFFGPGTRLTVL.

V gene TRBV5-1 combines with J gene TRBJ1-1, with D tentatively TRBD1 (5 bases). The CDR3 consists of 15 residues. Trimming stripped 0 bases from V and 3 bases from J, with 12 bases between. CDR1 SGHRS and CDR2 YFSETQ come from the germline V gene. DNA for the CDR3: TGCGCCAGCAGCTTGGCGGAGGGGACCCACACTGAAGCTTTCTTT. It translates to CASSLAEGTHTEAFF.